A single T cell receptor beta chain is shown here with its context. As yet, its antigen is unknown. The sample belongs to a study of beta chain features in type 1 diabetes. V was clipped by 3 bases and J by 0 bases, with 9 bases between them. The CDR3 is 15 residues long. Germline V CDR1 and CDR2: LNHNV, YYDKDF (reference sequence). Every bit of the isolated RNA underwent reverse transcription, so sequencing read expressed TCRB transcripts. The repertoire was sequenced with immunoSEQ multiplex PCR; TCRdb's copy has only in-frame clones and lacks some. The data contain hundreds of thousands of clones, less than 20% of them singletons. Averaging roughly 0.12 L, one heparinised blood draw came from each individual donor. Study conclusions and caveats: Fewer junction insertions and more nucleotide deletions appeared in type 1 diabetes patients.

The rearrangement links TRBV15 to TRBJ1-3, with D perhaps TRBD1 (5 bases). The TCR sequence derives from a man younger than 30 in good health. Source material: naive CD4+ T cells from blood. The CDR3 sequence is CATSSPGYSGNTIYF. In DNA, the CDR3 is TGTGCCACCAGCAGCCCAGGGTACTCTGGAAACACCATATATTTT.